This T cell receptor (beta chain) was captured by sequencing in a study of response to subunit inactivated influenza vaccine. Study-wide results and caveats: The authors put forward the suggestion that each seasonal influenza vaccination may bring in only a limited number of new T cells.

This CDR3 comprises 14 residues. V shed 0 bases and J 6 bases; nucleotides not matched to a gene: 3. CDR1 is GTSNPN, CDR2 SVGIG, per germline (reference sequence). Comment on this clonotype: Its antigen is unidentified.

TCRdb reprocessed the RT-PCR reads with MiXCR, giving one entry per CDR3 protein. The sample has 490,000 or so distinct CDR3 sequences; 6% to 9% are singletons. This clonotype was obtained from a man between 50 and 75 years old who received an inactivated influenza vaccine. The genes are TRBV30 and TRBJ1-5, with 9 positions matching TRBD1. Here the sequenced sample was PBMCs from blood, taken about 24 months after vaccination. In DNA form, the CDR3 reads TGTGCCTGGAGTGTGGGACAGGGTGGTCAGCCCCAGCATTTT. This gives the protein CAWSVGQGGQPQHF.